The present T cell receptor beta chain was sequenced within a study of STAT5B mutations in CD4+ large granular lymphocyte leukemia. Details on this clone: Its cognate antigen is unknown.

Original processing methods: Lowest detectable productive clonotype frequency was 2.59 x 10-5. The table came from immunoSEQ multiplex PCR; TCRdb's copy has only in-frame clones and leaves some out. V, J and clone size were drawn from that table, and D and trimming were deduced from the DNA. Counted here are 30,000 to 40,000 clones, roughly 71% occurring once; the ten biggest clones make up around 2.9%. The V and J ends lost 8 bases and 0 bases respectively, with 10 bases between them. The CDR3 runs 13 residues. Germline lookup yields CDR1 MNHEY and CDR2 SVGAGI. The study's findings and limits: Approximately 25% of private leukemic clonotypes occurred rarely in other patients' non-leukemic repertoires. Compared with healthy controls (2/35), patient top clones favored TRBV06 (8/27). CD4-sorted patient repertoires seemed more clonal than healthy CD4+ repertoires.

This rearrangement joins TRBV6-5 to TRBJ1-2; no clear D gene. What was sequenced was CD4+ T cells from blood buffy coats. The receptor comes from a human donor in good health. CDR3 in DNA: TGTGCCAGCGCCCAGAGTACTAACTATGGCTACACCTTC. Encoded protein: CASAQSTNYGYTF.